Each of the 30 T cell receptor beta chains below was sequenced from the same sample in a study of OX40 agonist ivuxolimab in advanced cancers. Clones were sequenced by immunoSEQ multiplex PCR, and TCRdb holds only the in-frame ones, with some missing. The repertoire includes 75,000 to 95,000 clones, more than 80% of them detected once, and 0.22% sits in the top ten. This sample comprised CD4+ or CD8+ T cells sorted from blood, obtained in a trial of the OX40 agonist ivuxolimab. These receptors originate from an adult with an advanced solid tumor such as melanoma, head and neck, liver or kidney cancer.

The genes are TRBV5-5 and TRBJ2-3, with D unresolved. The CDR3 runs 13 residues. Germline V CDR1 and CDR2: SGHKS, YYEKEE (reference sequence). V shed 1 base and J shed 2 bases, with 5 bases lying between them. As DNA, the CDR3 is TGTGCCAGCAGCTTGAGACTCACAGATACGCAGTATTTT. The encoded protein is CASSLRLTDTQYF.

CDR3 bases: TGTGCCAGCGGGGCCGGGACTTTGGTCCCGGAGACCCAGTACTTC. The encoded protein is CASGAGTLVPETQYF. The gene calls are TRBV6-5 and TRBJ2-5; D possibly corresponds to TRBD2 (6 bases). The V and J ends lost 8 bases and 5 bases respectively, with 21 bases between them. CDR1 MNHEY and CDR2 SVGAGI come from the germline V gene. The CDR3 runs 15 residues.

The CDR3 bases are TGCGCCAGCAGCCCTGGACTAGTCCACAATGAGCAGTTCTTC. Amino acids: CASSPGLVHNEQFF. The rearrangement joins TRBV5-1 to TRBJ2-1, with 7 bases lining up with TRBD2. Germline V gene lookup returns CDR1 SGHRS and CDR2 YFSETQ. After removal of 4 bases from V and 5 bases from J, the junction contained 6 bases not matched to a gene. CDR3 length: 14 residues.

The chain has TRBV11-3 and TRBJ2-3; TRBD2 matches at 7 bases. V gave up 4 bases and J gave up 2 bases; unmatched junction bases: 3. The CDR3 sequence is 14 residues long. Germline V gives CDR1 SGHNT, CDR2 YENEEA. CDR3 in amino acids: CASSWTRDTDTQYF. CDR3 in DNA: TGTGCCAGCAGCTGGACTAGGGACACAGATACGCAGTATTTT.

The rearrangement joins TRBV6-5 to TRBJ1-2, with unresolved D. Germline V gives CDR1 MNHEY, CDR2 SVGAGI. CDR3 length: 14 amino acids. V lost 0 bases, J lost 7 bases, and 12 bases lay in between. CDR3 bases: TGTGCCAGCAGTTACTCGGCGGGAAGTAGTGGCTACACCTTC. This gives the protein CASSYSAGSSGYTF.

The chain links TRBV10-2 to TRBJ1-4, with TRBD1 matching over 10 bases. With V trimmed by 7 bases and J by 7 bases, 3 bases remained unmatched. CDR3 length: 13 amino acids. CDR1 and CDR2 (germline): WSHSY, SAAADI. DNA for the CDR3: TGCGCCAGCATCCGGGACAGGGGTGAAAAACTGTTTTTT. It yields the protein CASIRDRGEKLFF.

The CDR3 DNA reads as TGTGCCAGCAGCTTAAGGGCTAGCGGGACAGATACGCAGTATTTT. Its protein product is CASSLRASGTDTQYF. The rearrangement uses TRBV7-8 and TRBJ2-3, with 8 bases fitting TRBD2. This CDR3 has 15 amino acids. V shed 2 bases and J 3 bases; nucleotides not matched to a gene: 4. From germline, CDR1 is SGHVS and CDR2 FQNEAQ.

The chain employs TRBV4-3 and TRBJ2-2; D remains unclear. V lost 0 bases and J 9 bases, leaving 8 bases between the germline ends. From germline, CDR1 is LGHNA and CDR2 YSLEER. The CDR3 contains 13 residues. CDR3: CASSQELRRELFF. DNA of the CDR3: TGCGCCAGCAGCCAAGAACTCCGCCGGGAGCTGTTTTTT.

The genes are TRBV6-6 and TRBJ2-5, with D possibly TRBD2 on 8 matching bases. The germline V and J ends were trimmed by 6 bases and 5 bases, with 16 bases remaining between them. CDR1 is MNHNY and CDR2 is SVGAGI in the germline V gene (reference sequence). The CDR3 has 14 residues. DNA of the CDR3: TGTGCCAGCAGGCGACAGGGACTAGGGGAGACCCAGTACTTC. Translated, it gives CASRRQGLGETQYF.

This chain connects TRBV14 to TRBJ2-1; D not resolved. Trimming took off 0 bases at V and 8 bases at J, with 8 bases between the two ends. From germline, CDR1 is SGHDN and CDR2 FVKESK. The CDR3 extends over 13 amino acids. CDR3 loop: CASSQDPVHEQFF. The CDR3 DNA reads TGTGCCAGCAGCCAAGATCCCGTCCATGAGCAGTTCTTC. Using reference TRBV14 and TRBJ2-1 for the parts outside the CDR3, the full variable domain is EAGVTQFPSHSVIEKGQTVTLRCDPISGHDNLYWYRRVMGKEIKFLLHFVKESKQDESGMPNNRFLAERTGGTYSTLKVQPAELEDSGVYFCASSQDPVHEQFFGPGTRLTVL.

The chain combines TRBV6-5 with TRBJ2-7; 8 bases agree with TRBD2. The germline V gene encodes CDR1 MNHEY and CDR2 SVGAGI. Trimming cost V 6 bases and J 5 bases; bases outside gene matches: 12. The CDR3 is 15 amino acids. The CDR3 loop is CASSAGGARRHEQYF. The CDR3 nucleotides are TGTGCCAGCAGCGCCGGGGGGGCGCGTCGGCACGAGCAGTACTTC.

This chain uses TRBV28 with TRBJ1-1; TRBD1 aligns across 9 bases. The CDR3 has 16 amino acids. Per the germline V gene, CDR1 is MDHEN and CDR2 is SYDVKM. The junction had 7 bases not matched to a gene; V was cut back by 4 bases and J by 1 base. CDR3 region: CASSYTWTGANTEAFF. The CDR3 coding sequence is TGTGCCAGCAGTTACACCTGGACAGGGGCGAACACTGAAGCTTTCTTT.

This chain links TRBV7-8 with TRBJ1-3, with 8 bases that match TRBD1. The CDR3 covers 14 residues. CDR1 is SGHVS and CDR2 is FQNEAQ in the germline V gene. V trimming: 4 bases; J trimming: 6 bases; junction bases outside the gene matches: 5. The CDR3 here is CASSSTGGTNTIYF. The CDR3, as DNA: TGTGCCAGCAGCTCTACAGGGGGGACAAACACCATATATTTT. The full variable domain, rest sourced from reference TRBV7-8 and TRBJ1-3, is GAGVSQSPRYKVAKRGQDVALRCDPISGHVSLFWYQQALGQGPEFLTYFQNEAQLDKSGLPSDRFFAERPEGSVSTLKIQRTQQEDSAVYLCASSSTGGTNTIYFGEGSWLTVV.

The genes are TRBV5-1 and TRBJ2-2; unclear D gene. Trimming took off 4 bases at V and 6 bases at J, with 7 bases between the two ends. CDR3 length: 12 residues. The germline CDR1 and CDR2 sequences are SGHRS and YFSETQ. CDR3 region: CASSPPPGELFF. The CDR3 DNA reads TGCGCCAGCAGCCCTCCCCCCGGGGAGCTGTTTTTT. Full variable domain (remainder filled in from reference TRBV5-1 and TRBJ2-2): KAGVTQTPRYLIKTRGQQVTLSCSPISGHRSVSWYQQTPGQGLQFLFEYFSETQRNKGNFPGRFSGRQFSNSRSEMNVSTLELGDSALYLCASSPPPGELFFGEGSRLTVL.

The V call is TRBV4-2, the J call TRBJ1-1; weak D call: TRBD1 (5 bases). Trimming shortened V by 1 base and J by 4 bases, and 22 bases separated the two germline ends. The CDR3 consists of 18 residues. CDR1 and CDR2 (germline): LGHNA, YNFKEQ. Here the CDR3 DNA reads TGTGCCAGCAGCCAAGTCACGAGGGGCGCGGGATTAGGCACTGAAGCTTTCTTT. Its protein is CASSQVTRGAGLGTEAFF.

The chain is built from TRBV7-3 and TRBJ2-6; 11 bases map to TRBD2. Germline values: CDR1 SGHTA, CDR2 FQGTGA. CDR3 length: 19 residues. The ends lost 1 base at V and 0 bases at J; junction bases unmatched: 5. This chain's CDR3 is CASSLIASGGSSGANVLTF. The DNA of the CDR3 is TGTGCCAGCAGCTTAATAGCTAGCGGGGGGAGCTCTGGGGCCAACGTCCTGACTTTC.

The CDR3 loop is CASSLWEMGTEAFF. The CDR3 bases are TGTGCCAGCAGCTTATGGGAAATGGGGACTGAAGCTTTCTTT. V gene TRBV7-3 combines with J gene TRBJ1-1; D not resolved. In germline, CDR1 is SGHTA, CDR2 FQGTGA. V dropped 2 bases and J dropped 5 bases, with 12 bases sitting between them. The CDR3 contains 14 residues.

The CDR3 here is CASSLAAERPTNEKLFF. The CDR3 DNA reads TGCGCCAGCAGCTTGGCGGCAGAAAGACCAACTAATGAAAAACTGTTTTTT. The genes are TRBV5-1 and TRBJ1-4; no firm D call. Trimming stripped 0 bases from V and 0 bases from J, with 12 bases between. This CDR3 has 17 residues. Germline V CDR1 and CDR2: SGHRS, YFSETQ.

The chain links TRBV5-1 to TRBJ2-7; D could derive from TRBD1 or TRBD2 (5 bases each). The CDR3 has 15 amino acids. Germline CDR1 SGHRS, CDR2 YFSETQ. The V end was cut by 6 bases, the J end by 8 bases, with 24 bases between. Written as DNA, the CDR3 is TGCGCCAGCACTACACGACCCGTTGGGGGAGATAAGCAGTACTTC. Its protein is CASTTRPVGGDKQYF.

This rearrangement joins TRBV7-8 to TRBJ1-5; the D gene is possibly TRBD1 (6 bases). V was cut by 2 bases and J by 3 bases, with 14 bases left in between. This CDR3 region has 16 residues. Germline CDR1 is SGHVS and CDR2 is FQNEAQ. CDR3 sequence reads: CASSLLGGRDNQPQHF. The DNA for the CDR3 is TGTGCCAGCAGCTTACTAGGGGGGAGGGACAATCAGCCCCAGCATTTT.

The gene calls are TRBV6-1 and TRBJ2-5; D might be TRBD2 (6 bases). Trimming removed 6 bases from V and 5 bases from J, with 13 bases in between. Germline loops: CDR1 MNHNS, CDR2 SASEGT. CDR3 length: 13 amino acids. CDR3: CASSGDLRETQYF. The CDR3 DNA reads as TGTGCCAGCAGCGGGGACTTACGGGAGACCCAGTACTTC.

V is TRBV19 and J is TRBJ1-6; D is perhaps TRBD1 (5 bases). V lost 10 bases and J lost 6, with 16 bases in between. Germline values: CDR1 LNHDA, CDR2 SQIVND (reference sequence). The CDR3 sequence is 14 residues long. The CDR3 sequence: CATQRSQGNSPLHF. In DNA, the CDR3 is TGTGCCACCCAAAGGAGCCAGGGTAATTCACCCCTCCACTTT. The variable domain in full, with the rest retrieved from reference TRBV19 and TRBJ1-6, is DGGITQSPKYLFRKEGQNVTLSCEQNLNHDAMYWYRQDPGQGLRLIYYSQIVNDFQKGDIAEGYSVSREKKESFPLTVTSAQKNPTAFYLCATQRSQGNSPLHFGNGTRLTVT.

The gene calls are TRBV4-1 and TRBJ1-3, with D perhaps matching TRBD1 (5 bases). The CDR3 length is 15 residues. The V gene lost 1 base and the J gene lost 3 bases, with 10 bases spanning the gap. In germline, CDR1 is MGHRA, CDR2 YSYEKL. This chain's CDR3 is CASSQGGLGGNTIYF. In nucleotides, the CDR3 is TGCGCCAGCAGCCAAGGGGGCTTGGGTGGAAACACCATATATTTT.

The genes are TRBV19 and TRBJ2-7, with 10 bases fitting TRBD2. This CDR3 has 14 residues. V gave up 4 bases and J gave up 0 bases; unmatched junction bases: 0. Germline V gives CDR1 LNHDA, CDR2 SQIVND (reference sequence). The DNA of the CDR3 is TGTGCCAGTAGTACTAGCGGGAGCTCCTACGAGCAGTACTTC. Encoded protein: CASSTSGSSYEQYF. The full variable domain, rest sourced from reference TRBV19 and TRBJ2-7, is DGGITQSPKYLFRKEGQNVTLSCEQNLNHDAMYWYRQDPGQGLRLIYYSQIVNDFQKGDIAEGYSVSREKKESFPLTVTSAQKNPTAFYLCASSTSGSSYEQYFGPGTRLTVT.

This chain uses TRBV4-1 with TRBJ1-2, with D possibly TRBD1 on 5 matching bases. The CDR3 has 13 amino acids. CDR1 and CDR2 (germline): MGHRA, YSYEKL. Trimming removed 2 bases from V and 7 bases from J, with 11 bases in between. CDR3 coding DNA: TGCGCCAGCAGCCAATCCGAAAGGGGTGGCTACACCTTC. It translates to CASSQSERGGYTF.

The DNA of the CDR3 is TGCGCCAGCAGCCAAGTTGTAGCAGGGTGGACTGGGGCCAACGTCCTGACTTTC. As protein: CASSQVVAGWTGANVLTF. The J gene is TRBJ2-6, the V gene TRBV4-3; maybe TRBD1 (5 bases). Germline V gene sequence: CDR1 LGHNA, CDR2 YSLEER. The V end was cut by 1 base, the J end by 2 bases, with 15 bases between. The CDR3 is made up of 18 amino acids.

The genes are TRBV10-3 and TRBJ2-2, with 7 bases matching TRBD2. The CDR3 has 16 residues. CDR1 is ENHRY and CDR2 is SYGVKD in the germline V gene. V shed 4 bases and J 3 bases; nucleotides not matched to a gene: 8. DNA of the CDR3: TGTGCCATCAGTGGGGTCCGGGGGGAAGACACCGGGGAGCTGTTTTTT. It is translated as CAISGVRGEDTGELFF.

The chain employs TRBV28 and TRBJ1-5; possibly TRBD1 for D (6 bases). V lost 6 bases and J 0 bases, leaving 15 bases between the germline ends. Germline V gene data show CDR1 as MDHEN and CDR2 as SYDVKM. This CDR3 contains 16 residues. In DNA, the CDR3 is TGTGCCAGCAGAACCCTACAGGGAGGTAGCAATCAGCCCCAGCATTTT. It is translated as CASRTLQGGSNQPQHF.

The CDR3 here is CASSSWGEAFF. CDR3 bases: TGTGCCAGCAGCTCTTGGGGGGAAGCTTTCTTT. The chain couples TRBV2 to TRBJ1-1, with D tentatively TRBD1 (5 bases). Germline V gene lookup returns CDR1 SNHLY and CDR2 FYNNEI. The CDR3 length is 11 residues. V gave up 6 bases and J gave up 8 bases, with 10 bases separating them.

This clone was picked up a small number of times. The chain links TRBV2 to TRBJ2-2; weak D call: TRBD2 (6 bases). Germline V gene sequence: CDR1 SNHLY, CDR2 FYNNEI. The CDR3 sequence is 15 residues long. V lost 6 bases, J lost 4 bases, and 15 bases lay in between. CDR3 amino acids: CASSSSGVGTGELFF. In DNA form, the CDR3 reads TGTGCCAGCAGCTCTTCGGGGGTGGGCACCGGGGAGCTGTTTTTT.